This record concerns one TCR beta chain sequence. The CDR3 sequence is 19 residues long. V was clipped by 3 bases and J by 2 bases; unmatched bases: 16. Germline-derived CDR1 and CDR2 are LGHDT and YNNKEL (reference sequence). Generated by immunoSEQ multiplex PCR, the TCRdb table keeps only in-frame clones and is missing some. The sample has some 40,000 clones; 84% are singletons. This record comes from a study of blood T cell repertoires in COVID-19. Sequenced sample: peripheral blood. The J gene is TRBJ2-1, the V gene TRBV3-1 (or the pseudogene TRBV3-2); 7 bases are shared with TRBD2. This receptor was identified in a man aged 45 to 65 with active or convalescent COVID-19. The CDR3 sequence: CASSQASPGLAAPYNEQFF. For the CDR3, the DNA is TGTGCCAGCAGCCAGGCCTCCCCGGGCCTAGCGGCCCCCTACAATGAGCAGTTCTTC.